Listed below are T cell receptor beta chains from one sample, sequenced in a study of T cell responses to AZD1222 COVID-19 vaccine. Data came from immunoSEQ multiplex PCR; TCRdb stores just in-frame clones and leaves some out. This sample yields about 130,000 clones, of which 70% to 90% are seen a single time; approximately 1.5% belongs to the top ten. The sample consisted of peripheral blood, taken on day 0 of AZD1222 vaccination. These receptors originate from an adult in good health. CDR3s include the opening cysteine and the closing phenylalanine or tryptophan. A D gene is named only where the DNA matches it firmly. Clone size is not always given. Where it is, it says once, few, many or a class for expanded clones.

j_call	d_call	v_call	clone_size	cdr3_aa	cdr3_nt
TRBJ1-4	-	TRBV18	-	CASSPLERIYRTNEKLFF	TGTGCCAGCTCACCACTGGAAAGAATCTATCGAACGAATGAAAAACTGTTTTTT
TRBJ2-1	TRBD2	TRBV6-4	-	CASSDGTSVSNEQFF	TGTGCCAGCAGTGATGGAACTAGCGTCAGCAATGAGCAGTTCTTC
TRBJ1-5	-	TRBV4-1	-	CASSQRRDQPQHF	TGCGCCAGCAGCCAACGGAGGGATCAGCCCCAGCATTTT
TRBJ1-1	-	TRBV14	-	CASSQDSEAFF	TGTGCCAGCAGCCAGGACAGTGAAGCTTTCTTT
TRBJ2-2	TRBD2	TRBV7-9	-	CASSSPGLNTGELFF	TGTGCCAGCAGTTCACCGGGACTAAACACCGGGGAGCTGTTTTTT
TRBJ2-1	-	TRBV11-2	-	CASSLDRSSYNEQFF	TGTGCCAGCAGCTTAGATAGAAGCTCCTACAATGAGCAGTTCTTC
TRBJ1-2	-	TRBV6-5	few	CASSLGRGSYGYTF	TGTGCCAGCAGTTTGGGACGAGGTAGCTATGGCTACACCTTC
TRBJ2-7	-	TRBV7-2	-	CASSANQGDEQYF	TGTGCCAGCAGCGCCAATCAGGGAGACGAGCAGTACTTC
TRBJ2-5	-	TRBV5-1	-	CASSPDRFQETQYF	TGCGCCAGCAGCCCGGACAGATTCCAAGAGACCCAGTACTTC
TRBJ1-1	TRBD1	TRBV9	-	CASSEYSGQGVNTEAFF	TGTGCCAGCAGCGAATACTCCGGACAGGGGGTGAACACTGAAGCTTTCTTT
TRBJ2-7	TRBD2	TRBV28	-	CASSATSGRIKSYEQYF	TGTGCCAGCAGTGCGACTAGCGGGAGAATCAAGTCCTACGAGCAGTACTTC
TRBJ1-5	TRBD1	TRBV10-3	-	CAISPVDRPNQPQHF	TGTGCCATCAGCCCCGTGGACAGGCCCAATCAGCCCCAGCATTTT
TRBJ2-4	-	TRBV27	-	CASSIDRQNIQYF	TGTGCCAGCAGCATTGACCGCCAAAACATTCAGTACTTC
TRBJ1-2	-	TRBV7-2	-	CASSPDRNYGYTF	TGTGCCAGCAGCCCCGACAGGAACTATGGCTACACCTTC
TRBJ2-1	-	TRBV5-6	-	CASSFELGAYNEQFF	TGTGCCAGCAGCTTTGAACTAGGGGCCTACAATGAGCAGTTCTTC
TRBJ2-1	-	TRBV7-9	-	CAGGISNEQFF	TGTGCCGGGGGTATAAGCAATGAGCAGTTCTTC
TRBJ2-2	TRBD2	TRBV7-9	-	CASRGLAGDTGELFF	TGTGCCAGCAGAGGACTAGCGGGTGACACCGGGGAGCTGTTTTTT
TRBJ2-7	-	TRBV27	few	CASSWSVKHYEQYF	TGTGCCAGCAGTTGGTCCGTCAAACACTACGAGCAGTACTTC
TRBJ2-3	-	TRBV29-1	-	CSVEDQGGTDTQYF	TGCAGCGTTGAAGATCAGGGTGGCACAGATACGCAGTATTTT
TRBJ1-1	-	TRBV21-1	-	CASSRPLGAGGPMNTEAFF	TGTGCCAGCAGCAGACCCCTCGGGGCAGGGGGGCCCATGAACACTGAAGCTTTCTTT
TRBJ2-2	-	TRBV29-1	-	CSVVHLYTGELFF	TGCAGCGTTGTACACTTGTACACCGGGGAGCTGTTTTTT
TRBJ2-3	TRBD2	TRBV4-2	-	CASSQSGTSGSIDTQYF	TGTGCCAGCAGCCAGTCTGGGACTAGCGGGAGTATAGATACGCAGTATTTT
TRBJ2-7	TRBD1	TRBV6-1	-	CASSDLTGIPYEQYF	TGTGCCAGCAGTGACCTGACAGGGATACCCTACGAGCAGTACTTC
TRBJ2-7	-	TRBV19	few	CASSTADSSSYEQYF	TGTGCCAGTAGTACAGCAGACAGTAGCTCCTACGAGCAGTACTTC
TRBJ1-1	TRBD1	TRBV6-5	once	CASNYRGLNTEAFF	TGTGCCAGCAACTACAGGGGTCTGAACACTGAAGCTTTCTTT
TRBJ2-7	-	TRBV10-3	-	CATRFSSYEQYF	TGTGCCACCCGCTTCAGTTCCTACGAGCAGTACTTC
TRBJ1-2	-	TRBV24-1	-	CATSDGRDNIYGYTF	TGTGCCACCAGTGATGGCCGGGACAATATCTATGGCTACACCTTC
TRBJ1-2	-	TRBV7-2	-	CASSSSSGGGGFYGYTF	TGTGCCAGCAGCTCGTCATCGGGGGGCGGTGGGTTCTATGGCTACACCTTC
TRBJ1-2	-	TRBV24-1	-	CATSLGDYGYTF	TGTGCCACCAGTCTAGGGGATTATGGCTACACCTTC
TRBJ1-5	-	TRBV19	-	CASSYTLDESNQPQHF	TGTGCCAGTAGTTACACCTTGGACGAGTCCAATCAGCCCCAGCATTTT
TRBJ1-1	TRBD1	TRBV4-3	-	CASSPRGQGTEAFF	TGCGCCAGCAGCCCGAGGGGGCAGGGCACTGAAGCTTTCTTT
TRBJ2-2	-	TRBV28	many	CASSLLNPSGSGELFF	TGTGCCAGCAGTTTGCTTAACCCCTCAGGTTCCGGGGAGCTGTTTTTT
TRBJ2-6	-	TRBV27	-	CASSLLLRGNGANVLTF	TGTGCCAGCAGCCTTCTCCTACGAGGAAATGGGGCCAACGTCCTGACTTTC
TRBJ2-7	-	TRBV6-5	-	CASSFDRGYEQYF	TGTGCCAGCAGTTTCGACAGAGGGTACGAGCAGTACTTC
TRBJ2-5	-	TRBV6-5	-	CASEKLGFSGETQYF	TGTGCCAGCGAGAAGCTGGGATTTTCTGGGGAGACCCAGTACTTC
TRBJ2-7	-	TRBV6-1	once	CASSENYASSYEQYF	TGTGCCAGCAGTGAGAACTACGCGAGCTCCTACGAGCAGTACTTC
TRBJ2-7	-	TRBV5-1	-	CASSPTVGGGNEQYF	TGCGCCAGCAGTCCGACCGTCGGGGGCGGGAACGAGCAGTACTTC
TRBJ2-2	-	TRBV29-1	-	CSVFLETGELFF	TGCAGCGTTTTCCTTGAAACCGGGGAGCTGTTTTTT